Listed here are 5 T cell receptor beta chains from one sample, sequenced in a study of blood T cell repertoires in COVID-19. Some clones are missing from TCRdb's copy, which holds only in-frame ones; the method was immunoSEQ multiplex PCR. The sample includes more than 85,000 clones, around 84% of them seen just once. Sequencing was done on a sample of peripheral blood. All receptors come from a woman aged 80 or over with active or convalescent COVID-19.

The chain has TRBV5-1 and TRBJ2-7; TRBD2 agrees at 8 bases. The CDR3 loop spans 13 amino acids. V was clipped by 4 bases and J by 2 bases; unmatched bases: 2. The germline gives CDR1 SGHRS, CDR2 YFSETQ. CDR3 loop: CASSPGGTYEQYF. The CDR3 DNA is TGCGCCAGCAGCCCGGGGGGGACCTACGAGCAGTACTTC.

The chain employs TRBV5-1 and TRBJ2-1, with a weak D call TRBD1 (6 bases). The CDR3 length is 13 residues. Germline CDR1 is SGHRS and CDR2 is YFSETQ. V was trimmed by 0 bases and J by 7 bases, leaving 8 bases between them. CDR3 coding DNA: TGCGCCAGCAGCTTGGGGGGGCTTAATGAGCAGTTCTTC. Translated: CASSLGGLNEQFF.

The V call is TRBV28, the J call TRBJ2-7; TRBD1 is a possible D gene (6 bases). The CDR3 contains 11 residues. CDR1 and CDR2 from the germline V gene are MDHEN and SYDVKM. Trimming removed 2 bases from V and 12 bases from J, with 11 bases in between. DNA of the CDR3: TGTGCCAGCAGTTTAGGACTGGGGGCGTACTTC. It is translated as CASSLGLGAYF.

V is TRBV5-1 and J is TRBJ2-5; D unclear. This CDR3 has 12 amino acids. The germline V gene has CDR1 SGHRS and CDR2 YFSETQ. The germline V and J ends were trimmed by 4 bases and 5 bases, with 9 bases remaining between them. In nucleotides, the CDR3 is TGCGCCAGCAGCCCCGGGTGGGAGACCCAGTACTTC. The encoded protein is CASSPGWETQYF.

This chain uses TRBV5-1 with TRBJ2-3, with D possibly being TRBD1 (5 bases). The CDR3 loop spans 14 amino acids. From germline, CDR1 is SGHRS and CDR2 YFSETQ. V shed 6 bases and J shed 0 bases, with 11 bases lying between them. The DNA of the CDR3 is TGCGCCAGCAATCGACAGACTAGCACAGATACGCAGTATTTT. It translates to CASNRQTSTDTQYF.